Each of the 30 T cell receptor beta chains below was sequenced from the same sample in a study of identical twins. TCRdb reprocessed the 5' RACE reads with MiXCR, giving one entry per CDR3 protein. In the table there are around 550,000 distinct CDR3 sequences, 13% to 15% of which are singletons. Another study also made use of these data, one on yellow fever vaccine responses in identical twins.

The sequencing sample was made of CD4+ T cells sorted from blood. The receptors derive from a woman younger than 35 in good health.

This clonotype occurred many times. The chain joins TRBV12-3 or TRBV12-4 to TRBJ2-5; possibly TRBD1 for D (5 bases). This CDR3 has 13 amino acids. Trimming pared 3 bases from V and 5 bases from J, leaving 10 bases between. The CDR3 loop reads CASSLVGVETQYF. CDR3 sequence (DNA): TGTGCCAGCAGTTTGGTAGGGGTGGAGACCCAGTACTTC.

The V and J genes are TRBV4-1 and TRBJ2-1; TRBD2 matches 11 bases. The length of the CDR3 is 18 residues. V was pared by 6 bases and J by 2 bases, with 12 bases of the junction left unmatched. Germline assignment: CDR1 MGHRA and CDR2 YSYEKL. The CDR3 reads CASSPPGGTSGAYNEQFF. The CDR3, as DNA: TGCGCCAGCAGTCCTCCTGGTGGGACTAGCGGAGCCTACAATGAGCAGTTCTTC.

V is TRBV20-1 and J is TRBJ2-1; 10 bases agree with TRBD2. Germline trimming cut 0 bases from V and 6 bases from J; bases unmatched to any gene: 5. Germline values: CDR1 DFQATT, CDR2 SNEGSKA (reference sequence). This CDR3 region has 15 residues. Here the CDR3 reads CSARDVIAGGNEQFF. CDR3 sequence (DNA): TGCAGTGCTAGAGATGTTATAGCGGGAGGCAATGAGCAGTTCTTC.

CDR3 sequence reads: CSAVAGRSYEQYF. The CDR3 bases are TGCAGTGCTGTAGCGGGACGCTCCTACGAGCAGTACTTC. The chain links TRBV20-1 to TRBJ2-7; TRBD2 matches at 8 bases. This CDR3 is 13 amino acids long. In germline, CDR1 is DFQATT, CDR2 SNEGSKA (reference sequence). Germline trimming cut 5 bases from V and 0 bases from J; bases unmatched to any gene: 3.

This sequence joins TRBV7-8 and TRBJ2-7; D is ambiguous. The germline V and J ends were trimmed by 5 bases and 6 bases, with 11 bases remaining between them. Germline CDR1 SGHVS, CDR2 FQNEAQ. CDR3 length equals 12 residues. CDR3 sequence reads: CASSLGRSEQYV. The CDR3 coding sequence is TGTGCCAGCAGCCTCGGGCGTTCCGAGCAGTACGTC.

This clonotype was counted only a few times. The CDR3 bases are TGCGCCAGCAGTGTTTGGGCAGACGTCGCGAATTTCATGAACACTGAAGCTTTCTTT. This codes for CASSVWADVANFMNTEAFF. V and J are TRBV10-2 and TRBJ1-1; D not resolved. The V end was cut by 4 bases, the J end by 0 bases, with 24 bases between. Germline CDR1 is WSHSY and CDR2 is SAAADI. The CDR3 has 19 amino acids.

This clonotype was observed a handful of times. J is TRBJ1-5 and V is TRBV27; 8 bases align to TRBD1. Germline CDR1 and CDR2: MNHEY and SMNVEV (reference sequence). The CDR3 loop spans 15 amino acids. Trimming cost V 6 bases and J 3 bases; bases outside gene matches: 7. The CDR3 sequence: CASRSDRGDNQPQHF. The DNA for the CDR3 is TGTGCCAGCAGGTCTGACAGGGGAGACAATCAGCCCCAGCATTTT.

This CDR3 is CASSFPGRRASGGYNEQFF. The CDR3 DNA reads TGTGCCAGCAGCTTCCCGGGGAGGAGGGCCTCAGGGGGCTACAATGAGCAGTTCTTC. The chain recombines TRBV11-1 with TRBJ2-1; D is possibly TRBD1 (7 bases). CDR1 and CDR2 (germline): SGHAT, FQDESV (reference sequence). There are 19 residues in the CDR3. Trimming shortened V by 3 bases and J by 3 bases, and 24 bases separated the two germline ends.

The rearrangement uses TRBV6-2 or TRBV6-3 and TRBJ2-7; 8 nucleotides line up with TRBD1. Germline values: CDR1 MNHEY, CDR2 SVGEGT. V shed 8 bases and J 1 base; nucleotides not matched to a gene: 7. The CDR3 runs 14 residues. The CDR3 loop reads CASGDRTQSYEQYF. The CDR3 region has the DNA TGTGCCAGCGGGGACAGGACACAGTCCTACGAGCAGTACTTC.

The chain has TRBV7-9 and TRBJ2-7, with D possibly TRBD1 on 6 matching bases. Trimming removed 1 base at V and 5 bases at J, with 12 bases between. The CDR3 extends over 14 amino acids. Germline-derived CDR1 and CDR2 are SEHNR and FQNEAQ (reference sequence). CDR3 loop: CASSLDQGWDEQYF. The CDR3 bases are TGTGCCAGCAGCTTAGACCAGGGGTGGGACGAGCAGTACTTC.

This clonotype was counted many times. The chain is built from TRBV24-1 and TRBJ2-5, with 8 bases matching TRBD2. Germline V gene sequence: CDR1 KGHDR, CDR2 SFDVKD. With 2 bases clipped from V and 7 bases from J, the junction kept 8 bases outside the gene matches. The CDR3 is 15 residues long. The CDR3 DNA is TGTGCCACCAGTGATTCTGGACTAGCCTCTGGGACCCAGTACTTC. Protein sequence: CATSDSGLASGTQYF.

This clonotype was counted only a few times. The chain recombines TRBV5-1 with TRBJ2-5; the D gene is possibly TRBD2 (5 bases). CDR3 length: 15 amino acids. The germline gives CDR1 SGHRS, CDR2 YFSETQ. V was clipped by 4 bases and J by 1 base, with 14 bases between them. The CDR3 nucleotides read TGCGCCAGCAGCCTGAGAACGGGGTTCCAAGAGACCCAGTACTTC. Protein sequence: CASSLRTGFQETQYF. Full variable domain (remainder filled in from reference TRBV5-1 and TRBJ2-5): KAGVTQTPRYLIKTRGQQVTLSCSPISGHRSVSWYQQTPGQGLQFLFEYFSETQRNKGNFPGRFSGRQFSNSRSEMNVSTLELGDSALYLCASSLRTGFQETQYFGPGTRLLVL.

This clonotype has more than one count but fewer than ten. CDR3 in amino acids: CAISEISGSPSDTQYF. Written as DNA, the CDR3 is TGTGCCATCAGTGAAATTAGCGGATCCCCGTCAGATACGCAGTATTTT. The V and J genes are TRBV10-3 and TRBJ2-3; a possible D gene is TRBD2 (6 bases). The germline V gene encodes CDR1 ENHRY and CDR2 SYGVKD. The V end was cut by 3 bases, the J end by 4 bases, with 17 bases between. This CDR3 contains 16 residues.

This clonotype was recorded only once. The V and J genes are TRBV2 and TRBJ2-7, with a possible D match to TRBD2 (6 bases). Germline V gene data show CDR1 as SNHLY and CDR2 as FYNNEI. V was pared by 6 bases and J by 7 bases, with 40 bases between. The CDR3 loop spans 21 amino acids. The chain's CDR3 is CASRARALVMIRGTPFDEQYF. The CDR3 coding sequence is TGTGCCAGCAGGGCCCGGGCCCTCGTTATGATCCGCGGGACCCCTTTCGATGAGCAGTACTTC.

V is TRBV6-1 and J is TRBJ1-2; 7 nucleotides line up with TRBD1. The CDR3 loop spans 16 amino acids. V trimming: 8 bases; J trimming: 8 bases; junction bases outside the gene matches: 20. Germline CDR1 and CDR2: MNHNS and SASEGT. The CDR3 bases are TGTGCCAGCCGGGGGACGGCCAGACGACAGGGATGGGGCTACACCTTC. Translating it yields CASRGTARRQGWGYTF.

The chain's CDR3 is CASSPNEFNRVGTGELFF. The DNA for the CDR3 is TGTGCCAGCAGCCCCAACGAATTTAACAGGGTTGGCACCGGGGAGCTGTTTTTT. The chain recombines TRBV11-1 with TRBJ2-2; tentatively, D is TRBD1 (6 bases). Germline assignment: CDR1 SGHAT and CDR2 FQDESV (reference sequence). The CDR3 extends over 18 amino acids. V was clipped by 5 bases and J by 4 bases, with 23 bases between them.

The chain uses TRBV10-3 and TRBJ2-7; no firm D call. Germline lookup yields CDR1 ENHRY and CDR2 SYGVKD. This CDR3 is built from 13 residues. V lost 0 bases, J lost 3 bases, and 6 bases lay in between. CDR3 region: CAISESGDYEQYV. The DNA for the CDR3 is TGTGCCATCAGTGAGTCCGGAGACTACGAGCAGTACGTC.

The V and J genes are TRBV4-1 and TRBJ2-3, with 7 bases that match TRBD1. Trimming removed 0 bases from V and 5 bases from J; junction bases left unmatched: 8. The CDR3 has 16 amino acids. Germline-derived CDR1 and CDR2 are MGHRA and YSYEKL. The CDR3 nucleotides read TGCGCCAGCAGCCAAGAGACAGGGCAACCCAGAGATACGCAGTATTTT. Its translation is CASSQETGQPRDTQYF.

The gene calls are TRBV11-2 and TRBJ2-7; no clear D. There are 13 residues in the CDR3. Germline V gives CDR1 SGHAT, CDR2 FQNNGV. Between the trimmed V and J ends, which lost 1 base and 5 bases, there was a span of 9 bases. CDR3 protein: CASSLVPSHEQYV. The CDR3 DNA sequence: TGTGCCAGCAGCTTAGTTCCCTCTCACGAGCAGTACGTC.

The genes are TRBV11-2 and TRBJ1-4; D call uncertain. Between the trimmed V and J ends, which lost 6 bases and 7 bases, there was a span of 15 bases. The CDR3 length is 14 residues. CDR1 and CDR2 (germline): SGHAT, FQNNGV. The CDR3 is CASSAQIIGEKLFF. The CDR3 DNA sequence: TGTGCCAGCAGTGCCCAGATTATAGGTGAAAAACTGTTTTTT.

This chain joins TRBV2 and TRBJ2-3, with a weak D call TRBD2 (6 bases). CDR3 length equals 18 residues. The V end was cut by 2 bases, the J end by 5 bases, with 23 bases between. Germline CDR1 SNHLY, CDR2 FYNNEI. CDR3 amino acids: CASSEQGASASNLDTQYF. CDR3 DNA sequence: TGTGCCAGCAGTGAACAAGGGGCTAGCGCATCCAATCTAGATACGCAGTATTTT. Filled out from reference TRBV2 and TRBJ2-3, the complete variable domain reads EPEVTQTPSHQVTQMGQEVILRCVPISNHLYFYWYRQILGQKVEFLVSFYNNEISEKSEIFDDQFSVERPDGSNFTLKIRSTKLEDSAMYFCASSEQGASASNLDTQYFGPGTRLTVL.

This CDR3 reads CSVDPGTEAFF. CDR3 DNA: TGCAGCGTAGACCCGGGGACTGAAGCTTTCTTT. This chain links TRBV29-1 with TRBJ1-1; D uncertain. Trimming cost V 6 bases and J 5 bases, with 10 bases left between them. CDR1 is SQVTM, CDR2 ANQGSEA, per germline. The CDR3 runs to 11 residues.

This clonotype has a handful of counts. The chain combines TRBV5-1 with TRBJ2-7, with a possible D match to TRBD2 (9 bases). Per the germline V gene, CDR1 is SGHRS and CDR2 is YFSETQ. The V gene lost 3 bases and the J gene lost 3 bases, with 34 bases spanning the gap. The CDR3 is 21 amino acids. CDR3 amino acids: CASSSLRNTDRAGGPYYEQYF. CDR3 coding DNA: TGCGCCAGCAGCTCGCTACGGAATACGGACAGGGCGGGAGGGCCGTACTACGAGCAGTACTTC.

This clonotype occurred a few times. This sequence joins TRBV7-3 and TRBJ1-1; the D gene is possibly TRBD1 (6 bases). Germline V gene lookup returns CDR1 SGHTA and CDR2 FQGTGA. Deletions cut 7 bases from V and 2 bases from J, with 14 bases between. The CDR3 has 14 residues. The CDR3, as DNA: TGTGCCAGCACCTCTCACAGGGACAACACTGAAGCTTTCTTT. Encoded protein: CASTSHRDNTEAFF.

This clonotype was picked up a small number of times. The J gene is TRBJ2-3, the V gene TRBV9, with 8 bases identical to TRBD1. The V and J ends lost 4 bases and 4 bases, in that order; junction bases with no gene match: 20. In germline, CDR1 is SGDLS, CDR2 YYNGEE. The CDR3 contains 19 residues. The CDR3: CASSSLNLFRGHAADTQYF. For the CDR3, the DNA is TGTGCCAGCAGCTCACTTAATCTGTTCAGGGGGCATGCCGCAGATACGCAGTATTTT. Drawing the rest from reference TRBV9 and TRBJ2-3, the complete variable domain is DSGVTQTPKHLITATGQRVTLRCSPRSGDLSVYWYQQSLDQGLQFLIQYYNGEERAKGNILERFSAQQFPDLHSELNLSSLELGDSALYFCASSSLNLFRGHAADTQYFGPGTRLTVL.

This chain joins TRBV14 and TRBJ2-1; possible D gene TRBD1, 5 bases. Trimming stripped 4 bases from V and 6 bases from J, with 10 bases between. Germline assignment: CDR1 SGHDN and CDR2 FVKESK. CDR3 length: 13 residues. CDR3 residues: CASSPDRFNEQFF. DNA of the CDR3: TGTGCCAGCAGCCCTGACAGATTCAATGAGCAGTTCTTC.

V is TRBV3-1 and J is TRBJ2-1; 11 bases agree with TRBD2. Germline V lookup: CDR1 LGHDT, CDR2 YNNKEL (reference sequence). This CDR3 contains 16 residues. V was clipped by 1 base and J by 3 bases; unmatched bases: 2. The DNA of the CDR3 is TGTGCCAGCAGCCAAGTGGGACTAGCGGACTACAATGAGCAGTTCTTC. Translated: CASSQVGLADYNEQFF.

This clonotype was seen at least ten times. J is TRBJ2-7 and V is TRBV6-5; D not certain. CDR1 is MNHEY and CDR2 is SVGAGI in the germline V gene. The CDR3 length is 13 residues. Trimming removed 0 bases at V and 6 bases at J, with 9 bases between. CDR3 protein: CASSYSMVSEQYF. CDR3 in DNA: TGTGCCAGCAGTTACTCGATGGTGAGCGAGCAGTACTTC.

This clonotype was counted between two and nine times. This chain connects TRBV29-1 to TRBJ2-5; D is uncertain. The CDR3 has 13 residues. Germline V gene data show CDR1 as SQVTM and CDR2 as ANQGSEA. Trimming removed 3 bases at V and 1 base at J, with 9 bases between. CDR3 protein: CSVEGQTQETQYF. The CDR3 DNA reads as TGCAGCGTTGAGGGTCAGACCCAAGAGACCCAGTACTTC.

This clonotype was detected a few times. The chain combines TRBV7-3 with TRBJ2-1, with TRBD2 as a possible D gene (5 bases). CDR1 and CDR2 (germline): SGHTA, FQGTGA. This CDR3 spans 13 amino acids. V was cut by 4 bases and J by 5 bases, with 9 bases left in between. Here the CDR3 reads CASSSGWDNEQFF. As DNA, the CDR3 is TGTGCCAGCAGCTCGGGGTGGGACAATGAGCAGTTCTTC.